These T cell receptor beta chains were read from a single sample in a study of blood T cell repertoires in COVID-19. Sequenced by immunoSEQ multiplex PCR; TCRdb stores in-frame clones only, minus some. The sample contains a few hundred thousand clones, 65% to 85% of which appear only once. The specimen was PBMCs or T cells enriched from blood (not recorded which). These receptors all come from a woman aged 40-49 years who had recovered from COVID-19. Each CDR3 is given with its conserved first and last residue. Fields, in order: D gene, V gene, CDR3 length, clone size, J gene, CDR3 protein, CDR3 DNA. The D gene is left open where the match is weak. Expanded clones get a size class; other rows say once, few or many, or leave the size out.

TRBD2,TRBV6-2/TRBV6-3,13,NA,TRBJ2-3,CASSSGSGTTQYF,TGTGCCAGCAGTTCAGGTAGCGGGACAACGCAGTATTTT
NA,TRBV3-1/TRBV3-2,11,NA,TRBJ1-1,CASSQAGKAFF,TGTGCCAGCAGCCAGGCAGGGAAAGCTTTCTTT
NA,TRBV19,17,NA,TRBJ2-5,CASSSKDIPRGQETQYF,TGTGCCAGTAGTAGCAAGGACATCCCACGCGGCCAAGAGACCCAGTACTTC
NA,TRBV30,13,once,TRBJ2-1,CAWSVQTIGEQFF,TGTGCCTGGAGTGTACAAACTATTGGTGAGCAGTTCTTC
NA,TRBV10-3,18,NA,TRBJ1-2,CAISESRQGTPSDRGYTF,TGTGCCATCAGTGAGTCCCGGCAGGGAACCCCCTCCGATCGAGGCTACACCTTC
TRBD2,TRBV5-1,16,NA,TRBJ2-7,CASSLGPLADSYEQYF,TGCGCCAGCAGCTTGGGTCCCCTAGCGGACTCCTACGAGCAGTACTTC
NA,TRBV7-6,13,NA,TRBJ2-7,CASSSGRGNEQYF,TGTGCCAGCAGCTCTGGCAGGGGAAACGAGCAGTACTTC
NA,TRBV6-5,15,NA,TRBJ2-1,CASRLDSDPSREQFF,TGTGCCAGCAGACTTGACAGTGATCCCAGTAGGGAGCAGTTCTTC
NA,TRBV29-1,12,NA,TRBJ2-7,CSVLGPSYEQYF,TGCAGCGTTCTGGGGCCTTCCTACGAGCAGTACTTC
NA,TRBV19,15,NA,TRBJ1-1,CASSIGPMGGTEAFF,TGTGCCAGTAGTATTGGGCCTATGGGGGGCACTGAAGCTTTCTTT
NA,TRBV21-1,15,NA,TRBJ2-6,CASSTYPSGANVLTF,TGTGCCAGCAGCACTTATCCCTCTGGGGCCAACGTCCTGACTTTC
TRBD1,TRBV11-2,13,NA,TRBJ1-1,CASSFSGGGEAFF,TGTGCCAGCAGCTTTTCAGGGGGCGGTGAAGCTTTCTTT
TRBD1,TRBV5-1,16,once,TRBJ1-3,CASSLGQGVYGNTIYF,TGCGCCAGCAGCTTGGGCCAGGGGGTGTATGGAAACACCATATATTTT
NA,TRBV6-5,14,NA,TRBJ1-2,CASSRDRDGYGYTF,TGTGCCAGCAGTAGAGACAGAGATGGCTATGGCTACACCTTC
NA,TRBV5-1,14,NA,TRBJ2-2,CASSFETSTGELFF,TGCGCCAGCAGCTTTGAGACAAGCACCGGGGAGCTGTTTTTT